Shown below are 27 T cell receptor beta chains from a single sample sequenced in a study of spatial heterogeneity in lung cancer. General study findings and limits: Counts that tracked tumor mutation counts were those of expanded intratumoral alpha and beta TCRs.

One entry per CDR3 protein results from TCRdb running MiXCR on the 5' RACE reads. The data contain 9,400 or so distinct CDR3 sequences, 8.5% to 9% of them seen just once; the ten biggest clones take up roughly 13%. For these TCRs, the target antigens are not known. Time point meaning: sample taken at primary tumor resection. The sequencing used lung tumor tissue, collected at surgery. The source of these receptors is a female donor with early-stage non-small cell lung cancer.

CDR3 nucleotide sequence: TGTGCCAGCAGCTTATGGGACACCGGGGAGCTGTTTTTT. Translation: CASSLWDTGELFF. This chain links TRBV7-3 with TRBJ2-2, with D unclear. Trimming left V 2 bases short and J 3 bases short, with 4 bases between. Germline lookup yields CDR1 SGHTA and CDR2 FQGTGA. The CDR3 contains 13 residues.

This clonotype is medium-sized (0.01 to 0.1%) by share. V is TRBV5-1 and J is TRBJ2-3, with 9 bases lining up with TRBD1. Looked up from germline, CDR1 is SGHRS and CDR2 is YFSETQ. This CDR3 spans 14 amino acids. With 0 bases clipped from V and 7 bases from J, the junction kept 3 bases outside the gene matches. CDR3 sequence (DNA): TGCGCCAGCAGCTTGGAGACAGGGGGAAATACGCAGTATTTT. Its translation: CASSLETGGNTQYF.

This clonotype was recorded many times. The rearrangement uses TRBV12-3 or TRBV12-4 and TRBJ2-5, with 10 positions matching TRBD1. Unmatched junction bases numbered 11, after V lost 3 bases and J lost 4 bases. This CDR3 contains 17 residues. DNA for the CDR3: TGTGCCAGCAGTTTTGGGCGGACAGGGGGAAGGTCAGAGACCCAGTACTTC. This gives the protein CASSFGRTGGRSETQYF.

This clonotype was detected only a few times. V is TRBV7-4 and J is TRBJ1-4; 7 bases line up with TRBD1. Trimming at V came to 4 bases and at J to 6 bases, leaving 8 bases not matched to a gene. The germline gives CDR1 SGHVT, CDR2 SQSDAQ. The length of the CDR3 is 15 residues. In nucleotides, the CDR3 is TGTGCCAGCAGCTCAGACAGGGTGAACGATGAAAAACTGTTTTTT. Translated: CASSSDRVNDEKLFF.

The chain employs TRBV28 and TRBJ2-5; D ambiguous. In germline, CDR1 is MDHEN, CDR2 SYDVKM. The CDR3 is 13 residues long. Trimming took off 3 bases at V and 0 bases at J, with 5 bases between the two ends. The CDR3 region has the DNA TGTGCCAGCAGTTTGGGTAACCAAGAGACCCAGTACTTC. Residues: CASSLGNQETQYF.

This clonotype is deemed medium-sized. The CDR3 region is CASSLVWDRGLNEKLFF. In DNA, the CDR3 is TGTGCCAGCAGCTTAGTCTGGGACAGGGGACTTAATGAAAAACTGTTTTTT. The rearrangement uses TRBV7-9 and TRBJ1-4; 10 bases fit TRBD1. Germline V gives CDR1 SEHNR, CDR2 FQNEAQ (reference sequence). The length of the CDR3 is 17 residues. V lost 1 base to trimming and J lost 4 bases; unmatched junction nucleotides: 6.

This clonotype was seen ten or more times. V usage is TRBV30 and J usage is TRBJ2-5, with 11 bases lining up with TRBD2. The V gene's germline CDR1 is GTSNPN and CDR2 SVGIG (reference sequence). This CDR3 is built from 16 residues. With V trimmed by 0 bases and J by 4 bases, 7 bases remained unmatched. CDR3 residues: CAWSVAASGGRETQYF. In DNA, the CDR3 is TGTGCCTGGAGTGTAGCAGCTAGCGGGGGGCGAGAGACCCAGTACTTC.

This clonotype was counted ten times or more. The junction departs from the called germline gene at one end, perhaps through a read error. The V and J genes are TRBV20-1 and TRBJ2-1; D may be TRBD2 (5 bases). Germline CDR1 and CDR2: DFQATT and SNEGSKA (reference sequence). The CDR3 totals 14 residues. For the CDR3, the DNA is TGCAGCCTTATGGGCGGGCGACGGTACAATGAGCAGTTTTTC. Translating it yields CSLMGGRRYNEQFF.

J is TRBJ2-1 and V is TRBV29-1; the D gene is possibly TRBD2 (6 bases). CDR1 and CDR2 (germline): SQVTM, ANQGSEA. The CDR3 length is 12 residues. V lost 6 bases to trimming and J lost 4 bases, with 10 bases between them. CDR3 bases: TGCAGCGTCTTACGGGGGTACAATGAGCAGTTCTTC. Its translation is CSVLRGYNEQFF.

This clonotype showed up many times. The chain joins TRBV6-1 to TRBJ1-2, with a possible D match to TRBD1 (5 bases). The CDR3 length is 14 residues. Trimming cost V 10 bases and J 4 bases, with 19 bases left between them. The germline V gene has CDR1 MNHNS and CDR2 SASEGT. CDR3 bases: TGTGCCACCCGGACCTCATCAGGGATCTATGGCTACACCTTC. Translation: CATRTSSGIYGYTF.

The chain couples TRBV12-5 to TRBJ2-2; 9 nucleotides align to TRBD1. CDR3 length: 15 residues. The V segment lost 5 bases and the J segment 4 bases; nucleotides outside the gene matches: 5. From germline, CDR1 is LGHNT and CDR2 FRNRAP. CDR3 sequence (DNA): TGTGCTAGTGGTCCGGGACAGGGCGGCACCGGGGAGCTGTTTTTT. This gives the protein CASGPGQGGTGELFF.

In its sample, this clonotype is medium-sized. The gene calls are TRBV19 and TRBJ2-1, with a weak D call TRBD1 (6 bases). Trimming took 6 bases from V and 1 from J, leaving 25 bases between them. Per germline, CDR1 LNHDA and CDR2 SQIVND (reference sequence). The CDR3 extends over 19 amino acids. The CDR3 DNA reads TGTGCCAGTAGGGGGCTGTTTAGAACAGGGAAGGGGTCCTACAATGAGCAGTTCTTC. This codes for CASRGLFRTGKGSYNEQFF. Together with reference TRBV19 and TRBJ2-1, the CDR3 gives the full variable domain: DGGITQSPKYLFRKEGQNVTLSCEQNLNHDAMYWYRQDPGQGLRLIYYSQIVNDFQKGDIAEGYSVSREKKESFPLTVTSAQKNPTAFYLCASRGLFRTGKGSYNEQFFGPGTRLTVL.

The V and J genes are TRBV18 and TRBJ1-3; D is unresolved. The V end lost 3 bases, the J end lost 0 bases, and 9 bases lay between the germline ends. The CDR3 totals 15 residues. Looked up from germline, CDR1 is KGHSH and CDR2 is LQKENI. This CDR3 is CASSPTFDSGNTIYF. The CDR3 DNA reads TGTGCCAGCTCACCCACCTTCGACTCTGGAAACACCATATATTTT.

J is TRBJ2-5 and V is TRBV11-3, with a possible D match to TRBD1 (6 bases). The V and J ends lost 2 bases and 3 bases respectively, with 7 bases between them. CDR1 is SGHNT, CDR2 YENEEA, per germline. CDR3 length: 13 amino acids. Written as DNA, the CDR3 is TGTGCCAGCAGCTTACGACAGGAAGAGACCCAGTACTTC. It specifies CASSLRQEETQYF.

This chain joins TRBV29-1 and TRBJ1-4; D gene unclear. In germline, CDR1 is SQVTM, CDR2 ANQGSEA. The CDR3 has 13 residues. V was shortened by 7 bases and J by 8 bases, with 17 bases between the two germline ends. The chain's CDR3 is CSALRSRGEKLFF. The CDR3 DNA is TGCAGCGCCCTAAGATCTCGTGGGGAAAAACTGTTTTTT.

This clonotype was observed at least ten times. The chain carries TRBV14 and TRBJ1-6; no firm D call. Germline lookup yields CDR1 SGHDN and CDR2 FVKESK. V lost 1 base and J lost 11, with 9 bases in between. The CDR3 contains 13 residues. The CDR3 loop reads CASSQGKGAPLHF. The DNA for the CDR3 is TGTGCCAGCAGCCAAGGGAAGGGTGCACCCCTCCACTTT.

This clonotype was observed a few times. The chain couples TRBV29-1 to TRBJ1-1; D call uncertain. The CDR3 contains 12 residues. V lost 0 bases, J lost 9 bases, and 11 bases lay in between. Germline values: CDR1 SQVTM, CDR2 ANQGSEA. This chain's CDR3 is CSVEDPGIKAFF. CDR3 coding DNA: TGCAGCGTTGAAGATCCTGGAATTAAAGCTTTCTTT.

Ten or more counts support this clonotype. The chain carries TRBV28 and TRBJ2-3, with D possibly being TRBD2 (6 bases). CDR3 length: 17 residues. Germline V gene data show CDR1 as MDHEN and CDR2 as SYDVKM. Trimming stripped 5 bases from V and 2 bases from J, with 20 bases between. CDR3 sequence (DNA): TGTGCCAGCAGTACACTTCTAGCGCGGATTAACACAGATACGCAGTATTTT. Translating gives CASSTLLARINTDTQYF.

By its share, this clonotype is medium-sized. The V and J genes are TRBV24-1 and TRBJ2-1; TRBD1 matches 8 bases. Germline loops: CDR1 KGHDR, CDR2 SFDVKD. The CDR3 spans 16 residues. Trimming removed 3 bases from V and 0 bases from J; junction bases left unmatched: 3. Here the CDR3 reads CATSDHGQGSYNEQFF. CDR3 nucleotide sequence: TGTGCCACCAGTGATCACGGACAGGGCTCCTACAATGAGCAGTTCTTC.

The chain joins TRBV2 to TRBJ2-1; D is unclear. Per germline, CDR1 SNHLY and CDR2 FYNNEI. Trimming stripped 8 bases from V and 3 bases from J, with 11 bases between. This CDR3 comprises 13 residues. CDR3: CASDADHYNEQFF. The CDR3 region has the DNA TGTGCCAGCGACGCGGACCACTACAATGAGCAGTTCTTC.

This clonotype was counted a few times. This chain connects TRBV5-1 to TRBJ1-1; D perhaps matches TRBD1 (5 bases). CDR1 and CDR2 (germline): SGHRS, YFSETQ. The CDR3 covers 15 residues. The V end was cut by 4 bases, the J end by 2 bases, with 15 bases between. The CDR3 loop is CASSTTTAFNTEAFF. CDR3 bases: TGCGCCAGCAGCACGACGACAGCCTTCAACACTGAAGCTTTCTTT.

Sample share makes this clonotype medium-sized. The rearrangement uses TRBV7-3 and TRBJ2-3; D is unresolved. Germline CDR1 is SGHTA and CDR2 is FQGTGA. The CDR3 runs to 15 residues. With 5 bases removed from V and 2 bases from J, the gap between germline ends came to 14 bases. The CDR3: CASSVLGSDTDTQYF. The CDR3 DNA is TGTGCCAGCAGCGTGTTGGGCTCAGACACAGATACGCAGTATTTT.

The rearrangement links TRBV2 to TRBJ2-5; TRBD2 might be the D (6 bases). V lost 7 bases and J 2 bases, leaving 23 bases between the germline ends. CDR1 is SNHLY, CDR2 FYNNEI, per germline. The CDR3 length is 17 residues. CDR3: CASTKGNRGGIQETQYF. The CDR3 region has the DNA TGTGCCAGCACCAAAGGGAATCGGGGAGGAATACAAGAGACCCAGTACTTC.

The rearrangement links TRBV6-1 to TRBJ2-7, with 7 bases lining up with TRBD1. This CDR3 contains 13 residues. With 5 bases clipped from V and 3 bases from J, the junction kept 4 bases outside the gene matches. Per the germline V gene, CDR1 is MNHNS and CDR2 is SASEGT. The CDR3 here is CASSRGQLYEQYF. CDR3 nucleotides: TGTGCCAGCAGTCGGGGACAGCTCTACGAGCAGTACTTC.

This clonotype appeared many times. The gene calls are TRBV30 and TRBJ2-2; 7 bases are a match to TRBD2. Per germline, CDR1 GTSNPN and CDR2 SVGIG (reference sequence). There are 12 residues in the CDR3. Losses at the gene ends were 4 bases for V and 10 bases for J; bases not matched to a gene: 6. The CDR3 region has the DNA TGTGCCTGGACCCAGCGGGGTTTGGAGCTGTTTTTT. This codes for CAWTQRGLELFF.

The V gene is TRBV20-1, the J gene TRBJ1-1, with 7 bases aligning to TRBD1. CDR3 length: 13 residues. Germline trimming cut 8 bases from V and 4 bases from J; bases unmatched to any gene: 10. Germline V gene data show CDR1 as DFQATT and CDR2 as SNEGSKA (reference sequence). DNA for the CDR3: TGCAGTCGCGCTCGACAGGGCGGCACTGAAGCTTTCTTT. Translating it yields CSRARQGGTEAFF.

This clonotype is medium-sized within its sample. This rearrangement joins TRBV3-1 to TRBJ1-5, with D unclear. The CDR3 contains 15 residues. Germline-derived CDR1 and CDR2 are LGHDT and YNNKEL (reference sequence). The V end lost 1 base, the J end lost 6 bases, and 13 bases lay between the germline ends. CDR3 sequence (DNA): TGTGCCAGCAGCCAAGGCCCGACGGATCGTCAGCCCCAGCATTTT. It translates to CASSQGPTDRQPQHF.